This TCR beta chain was documented in a study of blood T cells in healthy people across ages. Notes on the study in general: Long-lived donors exceeded aged donors in naive CD4+ cells and diversity. Donor CMV status, an unknown factor, possibly confounded changes in expanded clonotypes.

A second 7 to 11 cycle PCR used barcoded and J-beta primers. One entry per CDR3 protein, called by TCRdb with MiXCR from the 5' RACE reads. The profile shows over a million distinct CDR3 sequences, around 59% of them singletons. The CDR3 loop spans 15 amino acids. V lost 5 bases, J lost 5 bases, and 18 bases lay in between. CDR1 is SEHNR and CDR2 is FQNEAQ in the germline V gene (reference sequence). This clonotype turned up a few times. As yet, its antigen is unknown. The sequencing input was blood. This receptor was taken from a man aged 18 to 30 in good health. This chain links TRBV7-9 with TRBJ2-5; D not certain. The CDR3 here is CASSPVVSLWETQYF. CDR3 sequence (DNA): TGTGCCAGCAGCCCTGTGGTCTCCCTGTGGGAGACCCAGTACTTC.